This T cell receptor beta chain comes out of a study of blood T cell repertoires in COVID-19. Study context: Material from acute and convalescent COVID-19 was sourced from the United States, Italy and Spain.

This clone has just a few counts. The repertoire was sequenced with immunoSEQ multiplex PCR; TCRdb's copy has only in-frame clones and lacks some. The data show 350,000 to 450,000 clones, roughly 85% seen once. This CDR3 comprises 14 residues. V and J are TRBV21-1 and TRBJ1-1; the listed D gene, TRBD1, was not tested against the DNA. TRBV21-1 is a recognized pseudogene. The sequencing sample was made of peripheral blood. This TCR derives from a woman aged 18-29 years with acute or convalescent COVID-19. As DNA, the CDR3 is TGTGCCAGCAGCACCGGACAGGGCCTTACTGAAGCTTTCTTT. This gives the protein CASSTGQGLTEAFF.